This TCR beta chain was recovered during a study of shared clonotypes between healthy human individuals. Across the whole study: A donor's plate count was three for CD4 naive and three for CD4 memory; CD8 naive had two and CD8 memory one. Overall study results and limits: A handful of donors showed sharing of approximately 5% of naive CD4 clonotypes.

This clone was picked up many times. Its specificity is unknown. Germline values: CDR1 SGHVS, CDR2 FNYEAQ. The ends were cut back, 1 base at V and 3 bases at J, with 18 bases in the middle. The CDR3 extends over 18 amino acids. All participating donors were Caucasian adults from Nashville, Tennessee. Some clones are missing from TCRdb's copy, which holds only in-frame ones; the method was immunoSEQ multiplex PCR. The table records hundreds of thousands of clones, approximately 75% of them present only once. The sequenced material came from memory CD4+ T cells sorted from blood. Documented subset: CD45RA-negative fraction. V usage is TRBV7-6 and J usage is TRBJ1-4; possible D gene TRBD1, 6 bases. This receptor was taken from a young woman in good health. CDR3 sequence reads: CASSLGRSRGASNEKLFF. The CDR3 DNA follows: TGTGCCAGCAGCTTAGGGCGATCCCGGGGGGCCTCTAATGAAAAACTGTTTTTT. Full variable domain (rest looked up from reference TRBV7-6 and TRBJ1-4): GAGVSQSPRYKVTKRGQDVALRCDPISGHVSLYWYRQALGQGPEFLTYFNYEAQQDKSGLPNDRFSAERPEGSISTLTIQRTEQRDSAMYRCASSLGRSRGASNEKLFFGSGTQLSVL.